Presented here are 15 T cell receptor beta chains from one specimen sequenced in a study of T cells in Graves' hyperthyroidism and ophthalmopathy. Researchers took RNA transcripts and amplified the TCR beta CDR3 regions from them. Carried out on the TCR CDR3, a first-round RT-PCR used the HTBI primer set. TCRdb fed the multiplex PCR reads into MiXCR, producing one record per CDR3 protein. Seen here are 500,000 to 550,000 distinct CDR3 sequences, 20% observed once, and the top ten hold over 45%. Material: blood. These receptors all come from a man in his forties with Graves' ophthalmopathy.

This clonotype was seen repeatedly, ten times or more. The genes are TRBV18 and TRBJ2-7; D is perhaps TRBD1 (6 bases). The CDR3 loop spans 15 amino acids. Between the trimmed V and J ends, which lost 4 bases and 3 bases, there was a span of 16 bases. In germline, CDR1 is KGHSH, CDR2 LQKENI. Written as DNA, the CDR3 is TGTGCCAGCTCACATCTGACAGGCGTTGACTACGAGCAGTACTTC. It yields the protein CASSHLTGVDYEQYF. The whole variable domain, remainder taken from reference TRBV18 and TRBJ2-7, is NAGVMQNPRHLVRRRGQEARLRCSPMKGHSHVYWYRQLPEEGLKFMVYLQKENIIDESGMPKERFSAEFPKEGPSILRIQQVVRGDSAAYFCASSHLTGVDYEQYFGPGTRLTVT.

In its sample, this clonotype was seen many times. This chain connects TRBV27 to TRBJ2-1; 16 nucleotides agree with TRBD2. CDR1 is MNHEY and CDR2 is SMNVEV in the germline V gene (reference sequence). Germline trimming cut 5 bases from V and 1 base from J; bases unmatched to any gene: 20. CDR3 size: 23 residues. The CDR3 bases are TGTGCCAGCAGTCTCAAATACCCAGGGACTAGCGGGAGGGCGGTTAGTTCCTACAATGAGCAGTTCTTC. Translation: CASSLKYPGTSGRAVSSYNEQFF.

This clonotype has ten or more counts. The rearrangement uses TRBV5-1 and TRBJ1-1; 7 nucleotides line up with TRBD1. Looked up from germline, CDR1 is SGHRS and CDR2 is YFSETQ. The CDR3 contains 15 residues. Trimming removed 4 bases from V and 2 bases from J; junction bases left unmatched: 8. CDR3 nucleotide sequence: TGCGCCAGCAGCGGACGGGGGACAGCCAACACTGAAGCTTTCTTT. As protein: CASSGRGTANTEAFF.

The CDR3 nucleotides read TGTGCCAGCAGCGTAGCTACGACCAGTGGAGCCCAAAACAATGAGCAGTTCTTC. Translation: CASSVATTSGAQNNEQFF. This sequence joins TRBV9 and TRBJ2-1, with D uncertain. The CDR3 consists of 18 residues. The V and J ends lost 0 bases and 5 bases respectively, with 21 bases between them. Germline lookup yields CDR1 SGDLS and CDR2 YYNGEE.

This chain uses TRBV10-3 with TRBJ2-3, with D unclear. Trimming took 2 bases from V and 3 from J, leaving 6 bases between them. The CDR3 length is 13 residues. The V gene's germline CDR1 is ENHRY and CDR2 SYGVKD. The CDR3 DNA reads TGTGCCATCAGTGAGACTGGAACAGATACGCAGTATTTT. This sequence encodes CAISETGTDTQYF.

At least ten counts were recorded for this clonotype. This chain uses TRBV7-9 with TRBJ2-3; D is uncertain. Trimming removed 2 bases at V and 5 bases at J, with 8 bases between. The CDR3 length is 13 residues. The germline V gene encodes CDR1 SEHNR and CDR2 FQNEAQ (reference sequence). The CDR3 coding sequence is TGTGCCAGCAGCTTACAGGATCGAGATACGCAGTATTTT. It encodes CASSLQDRDTQYF.

This clonotype came up many times. The V gene is TRBV7-8, the J gene TRBJ2-5; no definite D call. CDR3 length equals 14 residues. The germline V and J ends were trimmed by 5 bases and 7 bases, with 17 bases remaining between them. Germline V gene lookup returns CDR1 SGHVS and CDR2 FQNEAQ. CDR3 residues: CASSETQVVRTQYF. CDR3 nucleotides: TGTGCCAGCAGCGAGACCCAGGTCGTGAGGACCCAGTACTTC.

In this sample, this clonotype turned up many times. The chain is built from TRBV20-1 and TRBJ2-3, with D unresolved. Looked up from germline, CDR1 is DFQATT and CDR2 is SNEGSKA (reference sequence). The CDR3 has 12 residues. The ends were cut back, 7 bases at V and 5 bases at J, with 13 bases in the middle. In DNA form, the CDR3 reads TGCAGTGTATGGGTTTCGGGAGATACGCAGTATTTT. Encoded protein: CSVWVSGDTQYF.

In its sample, this clonotype was seen many times. The V gene is TRBV5-1, the J gene TRBJ1-1; no definite D call. Trimming left V 5 bases short and J 1 base short, with 12 bases between. Germline loops: CDR1 SGHRS, CDR2 YFSETQ. The CDR3 totals 14 residues. This chain's CDR3 is CASSQEFGNTEAFF. The CDR3 nucleotides read TGCGCCAGCAGTCAAGAGTTTGGGAACACTGAAGCTTTCTTT.

This clonotype has a count of ten or more. The gene calls are TRBV6-1 and TRBJ1-1, with 9 bases fitting TRBD1. The junction had 9 bases not matched to a gene; V was cut back by 6 bases and J by 1 base. Germline V gene data show CDR1 as MNHNS and CDR2 as SASEGT. CDR3 length: 16 amino acids. The CDR3 DNA reads TGTGCCAGCAGCGGGACAGGGTGGGAGAAGAACACTGAAGCTTTCTTT. Its protein is CASSGTGWEKNTEAFF.

The chain combines TRBV7-9 with TRBJ2-1; TRBD2 agrees at 12 bases. After removal of 5 bases from V and 0 bases from J, the junction contained 14 bases not matched to a gene. CDR1 and CDR2 (germline): SEHNR, FQNEAQ (reference sequence). The CDR3 spans 20 residues. The CDR3 DNA reads as TGTGCCAGCAGCCAGTGGGGATGGACTAGCGGGATCCTCTCCTACAATGAGCAGTTCTTC. It encodes CASSQWGWTSGILSYNEQFF.

The chain carries TRBV7-9 and TRBJ2-3; the D gene is possibly TRBD1 (5 bases). Germline V gene data show CDR1 as SEHNR and CDR2 as FQNEAQ (reference sequence). The CDR3 is made up of 12 amino acids. The V end was cut by 1 base, the J end by 10 bases, with 9 bases between. The CDR3 sequence is CASSLDQGPQYF. CDR3 coding DNA: TGTGCCAGCAGCTTAGATCAGGGTCCGCAGTATTTT.

The J gene is TRBJ2-7, the V gene TRBV5-1, with D tentatively TRBD1 (5 bases). This CDR3 has 15 amino acids. Germline-derived CDR1 and CDR2 are SGHRS and YFSETQ. Trimming stripped 2 bases from V and 4 bases from J, with 16 bases between. As DNA, the CDR3 is TGCGCCAGCAGCTTATCTCAAGGGGTGGGATACGAGCAGTACTTC. Translated, it gives CASSLSQGVGYEQYF. Based on the CDR3 plus reference TRBV5-1 and TRBJ2-7, the full variable domain is KAGVTQTPRYLIKTRGQQVTLSCSPISGHRSVSWYQQTPGQGLQFLFEYFSETQRNKGNFPGRFSGRQFSNSRSEMNVSTLELGDSALYLCASSLSQGVGYEQYFGPGTRLTVT.

This clonotype was detected many times. The rearrangement links TRBV11-2 to TRBJ2-7; D unresolved. This CDR3 spans 18 amino acids. The V gene lost 0 bases and the J gene lost 3 bases, with 21 bases spanning the gap. The V gene's germline CDR1 is SGHAT and CDR2 FQNNGV. This chain's CDR3 is CASSLDPYTLRVDYEQYF. The CDR3 DNA reads as TGTGCCAGCAGCTTAGACCCCTACACCCTACGGGTTGACTACGAGCAGTACTTC. The variable domain in full, with the rest retrieved from reference TRBV11-2 and TRBJ2-7, is EAGVAQSPRYKIIEKRQSVAFWCNPISGHATLYWYQQILGQGPKLLIQFQNNGVVDDSQLPKDRFSAERLKGVDSTLKIQPAKLEDSAVYLCASSLDPYTLRVDYEQYFGPGTRLTVT.

This clonotype was picked up many times. The gene calls are TRBV18 and TRBJ2-7, with D uncertain. CDR3 size: 13 residues. Germline V CDR1 and CDR2: KGHSH, LQKENI. With 3 bases removed from V and 2 bases from J, the gap between germline ends came to 8 bases. The CDR3 protein is CASSPVDPYEQYF. As DNA, the CDR3 is TGTGCCAGCTCACCCGTCGACCCCTACGAGCAGTACTTC.